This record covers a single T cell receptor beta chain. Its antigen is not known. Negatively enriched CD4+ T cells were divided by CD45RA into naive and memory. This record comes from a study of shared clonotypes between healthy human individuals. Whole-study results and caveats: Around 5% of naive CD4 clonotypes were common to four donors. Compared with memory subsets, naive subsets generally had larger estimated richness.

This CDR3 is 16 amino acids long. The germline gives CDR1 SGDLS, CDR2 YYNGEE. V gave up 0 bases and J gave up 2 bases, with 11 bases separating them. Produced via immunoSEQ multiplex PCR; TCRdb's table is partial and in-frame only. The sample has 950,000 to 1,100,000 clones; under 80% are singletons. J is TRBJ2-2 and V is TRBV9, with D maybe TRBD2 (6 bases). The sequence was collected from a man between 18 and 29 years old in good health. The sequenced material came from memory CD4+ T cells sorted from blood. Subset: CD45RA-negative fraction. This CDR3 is CASSVGNSGNTGELFF. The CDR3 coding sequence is TGTGCCAGCAGCGTAGGAAATAGCGGTAACACCGGGGAGCTGTTTTTT.